This T cell receptor (beta chain) is drawn from a study of shared clonotypes between healthy human individuals. Study-level results: Estimated richness values were generally larger in naive subsets than in memory subsets.

The CDR3 has 13 amino acids. The germline gives CDR1 LNHNV, CDR2 YYDKDF (reference sequence). Trimming stripped 1 base from V and 2 bases from J, with 5 bases between. On this clone: Its matching antigen is unknown. This specimen includes other DNA sequences encoding the same CDR3.

CD8 cells classed as naive were CD45RO-negative and positively selected for CCR7, excluding terminally differentiated effector memory CD45RA+ cells. Recent vaccinations or acute infections were absent in the healthy HIV-negative adult donors. The sorted-subset replicate PCRs were given 150 to 250 ng DNA, which is 25,000 to 35,000 T cell genomes. Original handling: Junction-only immunoSEQ sequences carried no quality scores, so filtering differed. TCRdb's copy holds only in-frame clones and misses some; the assay was immunoSEQ multiplex PCR. V and J calls and clone size are copied from that table; D and trimming were computed from the DNA. The sample shows hundreds of thousands of clones, around 96% of them seen only once.

The chain combines TRBV15 with TRBJ1-1; D is unresolved. Material for sequencing was naive CD8+ T cells sorted from blood. The source is a woman in her twenties or thirties in good health. The CDR3 DNA reads TGTGCCACCAGCAGAGTTTATAACACTGAAGCTTTCTTT. Amino acids: CATSRVYNTEAFF.